This T cell receptor (beta chain) was sequenced for a study of shared clonotypes between healthy human individuals. Study-level points and caveats: An expected dependence of interdonor clonotype sharing on sequencing depth was noted.

It was at deep level that the assay was run. Sequenced by immunoSEQ multiplex PCR; TCRdb stores in-frame clones only, minus some. This table has millions of clones, roughly 94% appearing once. Per germline, CDR1 SGHRS and CDR2 YFSETQ. This CDR3 has 14 residues. The V end was cut by 0 bases, the J end by 2 bases, with 8 bases between. Details on this clone: Its specificity is not known. Other nucleotide sequences from this sample produce the same CDR3.

This TCR was sampled from a man aged 18 to 29 in good health. The sample was naive CD4+ T cells sorted from blood. As to subset: CD45RA+ positively selected. This chain uses TRBV5-1 with TRBJ1-1; D gene uncertain. The DNA for the CDR3 is TGCGCCAGCAGCTTGGAACGGGGAAACACTGAAGCTTTCTTT. It codes for CASSLERGNTEAFF.